This TCR beta chain emerged from a study of T cell responses to AZD1222 COVID-19 vaccine. TCRdb's copy holds only in-frame clones and misses some; the assay was immunoSEQ multiplex PCR. The repertoire holds roughly 140,000 clones, with around 88% as singletons. The germline V and J ends were trimmed by 3 bases and 5 bases, with 10 bases remaining between them. The germline gives CDR1 SGHTA, CDR2 FQGNSA. The CDR3 has 13 amino acids. This chain connects TRBV7-2 to TRBJ1-2, with D perhaps matching TRBD1 (6 bases). The starting material was peripheral blood, obtained on day 0 of AZD1222 vaccination. The receptor was isolated from an adult in good health. The CDR3 loop reads CASSFQGSYGYTF. In nucleotides, the CDR3 is TGTGCCAGCAGCTTCCAGGGGTCGTATGGCTACACCTTC. The full variable domain, completed using reference TRBV7-2 and TRBJ1-2, is GAGVSQSPSNKVTEKGKDVELRCDPISGHTALYWYRQSLGQGLEFLIYFQGNSAPDKSGLPSDRFSAERTGGSVSTLTIQRTQQEDSAVYLCASSFQGSYGYTFGSGTRLTVV.